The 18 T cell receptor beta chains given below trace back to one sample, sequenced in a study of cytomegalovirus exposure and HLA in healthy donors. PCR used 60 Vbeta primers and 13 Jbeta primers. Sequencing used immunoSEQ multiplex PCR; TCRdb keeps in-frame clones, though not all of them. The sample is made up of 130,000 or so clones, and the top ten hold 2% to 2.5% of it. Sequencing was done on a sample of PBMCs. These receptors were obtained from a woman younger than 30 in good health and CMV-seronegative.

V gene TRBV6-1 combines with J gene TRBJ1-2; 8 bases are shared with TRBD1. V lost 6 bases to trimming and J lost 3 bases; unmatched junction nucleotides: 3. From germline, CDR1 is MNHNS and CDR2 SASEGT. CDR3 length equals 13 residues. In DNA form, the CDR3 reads TGTGCCAGCAGGCCGGGACAGGACTATGGCTACACCTTC. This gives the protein CASRPGQDYGYTF.

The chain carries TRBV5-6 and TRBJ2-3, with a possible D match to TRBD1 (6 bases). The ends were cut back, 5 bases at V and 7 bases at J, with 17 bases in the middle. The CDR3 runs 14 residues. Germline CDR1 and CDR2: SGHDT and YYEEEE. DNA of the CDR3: TGTGCCAGCAGTGACAGGTCGCGAGGGCATACGCAGTATTTT. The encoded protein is CASSDRSRGHTQYF.

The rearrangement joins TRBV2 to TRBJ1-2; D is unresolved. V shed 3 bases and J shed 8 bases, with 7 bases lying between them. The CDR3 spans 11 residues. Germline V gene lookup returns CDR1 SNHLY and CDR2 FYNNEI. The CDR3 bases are TGTGCCAGCAGTGATGAGGGCGGCTACACCTTC. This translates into CASSDEGGYTF.

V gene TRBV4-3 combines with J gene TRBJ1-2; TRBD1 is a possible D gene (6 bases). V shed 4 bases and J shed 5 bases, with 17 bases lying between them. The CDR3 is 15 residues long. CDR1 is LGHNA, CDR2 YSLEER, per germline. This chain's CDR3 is CASSPSQGETYGYTF. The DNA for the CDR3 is TGCGCCAGCAGCCCCTCACAGGGCGAAACTTATGGCTACACCTTC.

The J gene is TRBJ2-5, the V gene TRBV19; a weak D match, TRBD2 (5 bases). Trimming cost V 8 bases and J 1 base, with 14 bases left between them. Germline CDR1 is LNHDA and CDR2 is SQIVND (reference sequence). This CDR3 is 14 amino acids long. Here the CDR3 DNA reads TGTGCCAGTGCCCGAGGGCCCGTCCAAGAGACCCAGTACTTC. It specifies CASARGPVQETQYF.

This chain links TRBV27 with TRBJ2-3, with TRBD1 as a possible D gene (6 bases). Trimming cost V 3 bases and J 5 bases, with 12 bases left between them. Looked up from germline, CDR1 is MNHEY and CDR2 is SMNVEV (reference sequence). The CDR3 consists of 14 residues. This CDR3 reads CASSFDTGRDTQYF. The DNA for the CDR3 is TGTGCCAGCAGTTTCGATACAGGGAGAGATACGCAGTATTTT.

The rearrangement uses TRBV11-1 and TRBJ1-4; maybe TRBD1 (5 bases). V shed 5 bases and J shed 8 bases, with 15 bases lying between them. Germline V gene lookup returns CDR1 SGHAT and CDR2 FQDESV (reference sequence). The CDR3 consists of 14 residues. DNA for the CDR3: TGTGCCAGCAGCAGAGGGGACTGGAGGGAAAAACTGTTTTTT. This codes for CASSRGDWREKLFF. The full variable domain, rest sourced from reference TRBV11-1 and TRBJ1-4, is EAEVAQSPRYKITEKSQAVAFWCDPISGHATLYWYRQILGQGPELLVQFQDESVVDDSQLPKDRFSAERLKGVDSTLKIQPAELGDSAMYLCASSRGDWREKLFFGSGTQLSVL.

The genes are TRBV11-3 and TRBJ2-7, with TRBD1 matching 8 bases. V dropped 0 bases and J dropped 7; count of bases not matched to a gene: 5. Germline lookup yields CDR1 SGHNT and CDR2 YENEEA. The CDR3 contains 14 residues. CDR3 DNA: TGTGCCAGCAGCTTAGAAGGGACAGGTGGAGAGCAGTACGTC. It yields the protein CASSLEGTGGEQYV.

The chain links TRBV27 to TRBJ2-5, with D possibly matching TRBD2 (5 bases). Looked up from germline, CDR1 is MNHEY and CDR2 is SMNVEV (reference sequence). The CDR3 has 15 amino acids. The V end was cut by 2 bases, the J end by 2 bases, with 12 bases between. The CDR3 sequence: CASSLAAVVQETQYF. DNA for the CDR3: TGTGCCAGCAGTTTAGCAGCGGTAGTTCAAGAGACCCAGTACTTC.

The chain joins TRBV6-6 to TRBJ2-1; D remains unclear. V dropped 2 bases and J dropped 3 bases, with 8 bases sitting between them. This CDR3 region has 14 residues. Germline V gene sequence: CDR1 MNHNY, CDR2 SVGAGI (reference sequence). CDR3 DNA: TGTGCCAGCAGTTACGAGGTGAACTACAATGAGCAGTTCTTC. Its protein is CASSYEVNYNEQFF.

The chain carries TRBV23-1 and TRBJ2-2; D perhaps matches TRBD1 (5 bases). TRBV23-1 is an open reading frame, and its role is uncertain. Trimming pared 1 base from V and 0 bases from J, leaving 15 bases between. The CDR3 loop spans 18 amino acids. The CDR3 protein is CASSQLGVSGANTGELFF. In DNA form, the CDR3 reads TGCGCCAGCAGTCAATTAGGGGTTTCAGGTGCGAACACCGGGGAGCTGTTTTTT.

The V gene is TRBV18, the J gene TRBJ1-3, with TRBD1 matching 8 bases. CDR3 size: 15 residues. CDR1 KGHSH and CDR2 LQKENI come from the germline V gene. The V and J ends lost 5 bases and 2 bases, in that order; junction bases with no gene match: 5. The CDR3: CASSSGTGTGNTIYF. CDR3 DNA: TGTGCCAGCTCATCGGGGACAGGCACTGGAAACACCATATATTTT.

The CDR3 DNA reads as TGTGCCAGCAGTTTTGAAACAGGGGGTAGTAACGAGCAGTACTTC. This translates into CASSFETGGSNEQYF. The chain combines TRBV28 with TRBJ2-7; 8 nucleotides match TRBD1. The trim removed 3 bases at V and 5 bases at J, leaving 9 bases unmatched. The CDR3 has 15 residues. Per germline, CDR1 MDHEN and CDR2 SYDVKM.

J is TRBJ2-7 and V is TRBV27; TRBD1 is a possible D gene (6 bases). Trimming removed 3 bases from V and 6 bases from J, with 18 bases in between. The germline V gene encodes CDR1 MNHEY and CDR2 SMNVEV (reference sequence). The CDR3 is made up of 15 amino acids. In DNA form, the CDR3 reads TGTGCCAGCAGTTTTCGCACAGGGACCCCTCTCGAGCAGTACTTC. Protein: CASSFRTGTPLEQYF.

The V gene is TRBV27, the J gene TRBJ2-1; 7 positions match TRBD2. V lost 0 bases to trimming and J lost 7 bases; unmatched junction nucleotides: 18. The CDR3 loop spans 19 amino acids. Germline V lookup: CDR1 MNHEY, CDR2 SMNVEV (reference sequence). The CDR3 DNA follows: TGTGCCAGCAGTTTATCGAAGGCTAGCGGAACAAGGGTTCGGAATGAGCAGTTCTTC. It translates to CASSLSKASGTRVRNEQFF.

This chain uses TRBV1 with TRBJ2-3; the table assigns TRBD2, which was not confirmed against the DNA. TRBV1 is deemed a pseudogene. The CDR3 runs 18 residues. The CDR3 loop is CTSSQVHSAGDPSDTQYF. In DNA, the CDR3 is TGCACCAGCAGCCAAGTACATAGCGCGGGAGATCCGTCAGATACGCAGTATTTT.

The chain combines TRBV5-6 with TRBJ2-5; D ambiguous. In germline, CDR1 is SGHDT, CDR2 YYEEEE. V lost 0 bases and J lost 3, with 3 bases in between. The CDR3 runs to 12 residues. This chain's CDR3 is CASSLDKETQYF. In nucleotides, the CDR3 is TGTGCCAGCAGCTTGGACAAAGAGACCCAGTACTTC.

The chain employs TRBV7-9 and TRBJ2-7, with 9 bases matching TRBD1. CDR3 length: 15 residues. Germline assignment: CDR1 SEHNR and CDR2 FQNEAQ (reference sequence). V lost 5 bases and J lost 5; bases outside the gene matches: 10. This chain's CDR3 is CASSLRGTGRDEQYF. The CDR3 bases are TGTGCCAGCAGCCTCCGGGGGACAGGGAGAGACGAGCAGTACTTC.